Below, 15 T cell receptor beta chains from the same sample are listed, as sequenced in a study of OX40 agonist ivuxolimab in advanced cancers. Libraries were prepared through the immunoSEQ multiplex PCR assay. TCRdb obtained this table from immuneACCESS and retained in-frame rearrangements with V and J assigned. These tables miss some clones; where compared with another copy, unresolved V genes account for less than half of the shortfall, and the remainder is unexplained. This sample has about 55,000 clones in its table, and roughly nine tenths of those were observed once. Of the sample, around 12% is held by the ten largest clones. The sample was CD4+ or CD8+ T cells sorted from blood, taken in a trial of the OX40 agonist ivuxolimab. These receptor sequences come from an adult with an advanced solid tumor such as melanoma, head and neck, liver or kidney cancer.

The gene calls are TRBV2 and TRBJ2-1, with 12 bases lining up with TRBD2. V shed 4 bases and J 5 bases; nucleotides not matched to a gene: 0. Per the germline V gene, CDR1 is SNHLY and CDR2 is FYNNEI. The CDR3 loop spans 14 amino acids. The CDR3 DNA follows: TGTGCCAGCAGTGGACTAGCGGGGGACAATGAGCAGTTCTTC. Translation gives CASSGLAGDNEQFF.

CDR3 bases: TGTGCCTGGAGTAGGGGGAACCGCAATGAGCAGTTCTTC. It yields the protein CAWSRGNRNEQFF. V and J are TRBV30 and TRBJ2-1; a weak D match, TRBD1 (6 bases). Germline loops: CDR1 GTSNPN, CDR2 SVGIG (reference sequence). Trimming stripped 2 bases from V and 6 bases from J, with 11 bases between. CDR3 length: 13 residues.

The table lists this clone with a count of one. This chain connects TRBV19 to TRBJ2-2; 7 nucleotides agree with TRBD1. Germline trimming cut 6 bases from V and 2 bases from J; bases unmatched to any gene: 15. CDR1 is LNHDA, CDR2 SQIVND, per germline (reference sequence). The CDR3 loop spans 18 amino acids. As DNA, the CDR3 is TGTGCCAGTAGACTTCTGGGACAGCCAGATACAAACACCGGGGAGCTGTTTTTT. The encoded protein is CASRLLGQPDTNTGELFF.

The chain links TRBV10-3 to TRBJ2-7; D ambiguous. The germline CDR1 and CDR2 sequences are ENHRY and SYGVKD. V was clipped by 7 bases and J by 5 bases, with 15 bases between them. The CDR3 runs to 13 residues. This chain's CDR3 is CAITEGDRDEQYF. The CDR3 DNA is TGTGCCATCACTGAAGGAGACCGAGACGAGCAGTACTTC.

V usage is TRBV28 and J usage is TRBJ2-7; weak D call: TRBD1 (5 bases). CDR3 length equals 11 residues. Germline V CDR1 and CDR2: MDHEN, SYDVKM. Trimming stripped 9 bases from V and 5 bases from J, with 11 bases between. CDR3 amino acids: CASRRQNEQYF. The CDR3, as DNA: TGTGCCAGTAGAAGACAGAACGAGCAGTACTTC.

A single count supports this clone. The rearrangement uses TRBV7-6 and TRBJ2-1; the D gene is possibly TRBD1 (7 bases). Trimming stripped 3 bases from V and 8 bases from J, with 20 bases between. Germline V CDR1 and CDR2: SGHVS, FNYEAQ. The CDR3 consists of 16 residues. In DNA, the CDR3 is TGTGCCAGCAGCTTCCCCAGGGGGGAGAGCCCCGATGAGCAGTTCTTC. Translating it yields CASSFPRGESPDEQFF.

This rearrangement joins TRBV5-1 to TRBJ1-6, with D hard to call. The CDR3 is 18 amino acids. V gave up 4 bases and J gave up 0 bases, with 17 bases separating them. Germline CDR1 reads SGHRS; CDR2 reads YFSETQ. CDR3 DNA: TGCGCCAGCAGCGAGGGCCGGACCCTGAGCTCCTATAATTCACCCCTCCACTTT. The encoded protein is CASSEGRTLSSYNSPLHF.

The rearrangement uses TRBV6-5 and TRBJ2-1; 8 bases are shared with TRBD1. Germline V lookup: CDR1 MNHEY, CDR2 SVGAGI. CDR3 length equals 13 residues. V trimming: 6 bases; J trimming: 8 bases; junction bases outside the gene matches: 6. The CDR3 spells CASSLTGVHEQFF. The CDR3 DNA reads as TGTGCCAGCAGCCTGACAGGGGTTCATGAGCAGTTCTTC.

This clone has only one observation. The chain carries TRBV5-1 and TRBJ2-7; D perhaps matches TRBD1 (5 bases). The CDR3 consists of 16 residues. Germline V gives CDR1 SGHRS, CDR2 YFSETQ. Trimming left V 5 bases short and J 3 bases short, with 21 bases between. Written as DNA, the CDR3 is TGCGCCAGCAGTGGACGTATGCAGGGATCTAGCTACGAGCAGTACTTC. Residues: CASSGRMQGSSYEQYF. The whole variable domain, filled in from reference TRBV5-1 and TRBJ2-7, reads KAGVTQTPRYLIKTRGQQVTLSCSPISGHRSVSWYQQTPGQGLQFLFEYFSETQRNKGNFPGRFSGRQFSNSRSEMNVSTLELGDSALYLCASSGRMQGSSYEQYFGPGTRLTVT.

The CDR3: CASVSGTSNSPLHF. The CDR3 nucleotides are TGTGCCAGCGTCTCCGGGACGAGTAATTCACCCCTCCACTTT. This chain connects TRBV2 to TRBJ1-6, with D perhaps TRBD1 (5 bases). The CDR3 consists of 14 residues. CDR1 and CDR2 from the germline V gene are SNHLY and FYNNEI. V was shortened by 8 bases and J by 6 bases, with 14 bases between the two germline ends.

This chain joins TRBV7-8 and TRBJ2-3; weak D call: TRBD2 (5 bases). Germline V gene sequence: CDR1 SGHVS, CDR2 FQNEAQ. V dropped 3 bases and J dropped 0 bases, with 13 bases sitting between them. The CDR3 extends over 16 amino acids. The CDR3 coding sequence is TGTGCCAGCAGCTTGAGATTGCGGGTGAGCACAGATACGCAGTATTTT. This codes for CASSLRLRVSTDTQYF.

The rearrangement links TRBV7-2 to TRBJ2-3, with 7 bases lining up with TRBD2. The V and J ends lost 8 bases and 6 bases, in that order; junction bases with no gene match: 14. Per the germline V gene, CDR1 is SGHTA and CDR2 is FQGNSA. This CDR3 is 15 amino acids long. The CDR3 spells CASAVAIGRRDTQYF. In DNA form, the CDR3 reads TGTGCCAGCGCAGTGGCGATCGGGAGGCGGGATACGCAGTATTTT.

This chain connects TRBV7-3 to TRBJ2-7, with D possibly TRBD2 on 6 matching bases. Germline values: CDR1 SGHTA, CDR2 FQGTGA. V was pared by 6 bases and J by 7 bases, with 19 bases between. CDR3 length equals 14 residues. DNA for the CDR3: TGTGCCAGCAGTCAGGGAGGCCTCTCGAGGGAGCAGTACTTC. This codes for CASSQGGLSREQYF. Combining the CDR3 with reference TRBV7-3 and TRBJ2-7 gives the whole variable domain GAGVSQTPSNKVTEKGKYVELRCDPISGHTALYWYRQSLGQGPEFLIYFQGTGAADDSGLPNDRFFAVRPEGSVSTLKIQRTERGDSAVYLCASSQGGLSREQYFGPGTRLTVT.

The rearrangement joins TRBV5-6 to TRBJ1-2; D uncertain. This CDR3 region has 14 residues. The ends were cut back, 0 bases at V and 5 bases at J, with 11 bases in the middle. Looked up from germline, CDR1 is SGHDT and CDR2 is YYEEEE. CDR3 protein: CASSLGTTGYGYTF. DNA for the CDR3: TGTGCCAGCAGCTTGGGGACTACTGGGTATGGCTACACCTTC.

This chain joins TRBV28 and TRBJ2-1; no firm D call. Trimming took 2 bases from V and 4 from J, leaving 12 bases between them. Germline CDR1 MDHEN, CDR2 SYDVKM. This CDR3 is 15 amino acids long. For the CDR3, the DNA is TGTGCCAGCAGTTTACAGAAGCGACTTTACAATGAGCAGTTCTTC. As protein: CASSLQKRLYNEQFF.